This is a list of T cell receptor beta chains from one sample in a study of blood T cell repertoires in COVID-19. Profiled with immunoSEQ multiplex PCR; TCRdb holds only in-frame clones, not every one. In the table there are roughly 290,000 clones, around 90% of which are singletons. Sequences were obtained from PBMCs or T cells enriched from blood (not recorded which). Receptors originate from a woman in her thirties or forties who had recovered from COVID-19. Each CDR3 is given with its conserved first and last residue. Each record gives: D gene, CDR3 length, clone size, J gene, V gene, CDR3 DNA, CDR3 protein. D genes are given only for firm matches. Clone size is given for some rows only: seen once, a few or many times, or a class if the clone is expanded.

TRBD1,14,NA,TRBJ2-3,TRBV10-3,TGTGCCACCCGGACAGGGGAAAGCACAGATACGCAGTATTTT,CATRTGESTDTQYF
TRBD1,17,NA,TRBJ1-2,TRBV4-1,TGCGCCAGCAGCCAAGATAATAGGGGGCGCGCGCACTATGGCTACACCTTC,CASSQDNRGRAHYGYTF
TRBD2,14,NA,TRBJ2-7,TRBV25-1,TGTGCCAGCAGTAGTACGGGAGGGCCGGGGGAGCAGTACTTC,CASSSTGGPGEQYF
NA,14,NA,TRBJ1-1,TRBV5-1,TGCGCCAGCAGCTTTGGGACGGCGGGAACTGAAGCTTTCTTT,CASSFGTAGTEAFF
TRBD1,16,NA,TRBJ1-6,TRBV6-1,TGTGCCAGCAGTGAACTCGGACAGGGAAGGGGTTCACCCCTCCACTTT,CASSELGQGRGSPLHF
TRBD2,17,once,TRBJ2-1,TRBV27,TGTGCCAGCAGTCTATACTCCGGGACTAGCGTGTACAATGAGCAGTTCTTC,CASSLYSGTSVYNEQFF
TRBD1,15,NA,TRBJ2-7,TRBV5-5,TGTGCCAGCAGCTTGGGGACAGGGGCGTCCTACGAGCAGTACTTC,CASSLGTGASYEQYF
NA,16,NA,TRBJ1-2,TRBV27,TGTGCCAGCAGCTTAGTTTCAGGGGCGACCAATTATGGCTACACCTTC,CASSLVSGATNYGYTF
TRBD2,20,NA,TRBJ2-3,TRBV19,TGTGCCAGTAGTATAGGGGGCCTAGCGGGAGGCCCCTCTAACACAGATACGCAGTATTTT,CASSIGGLAGGPSNTDTQYF
NA,15,once,TRBJ2-7,TRBV3-1/TRBV3-2,TGTGCCAGCAGCGACCACGGCCAGCGCACAGGCGAGCAGTACTTC,CASSDHGQRTGEQYF
NA,13,once,TRBJ1-1,TRBV2,TGTGCCAGCAAGGTCTCCCCGGGCACTGAAGCTTTCTTT,CASKVSPGTEAFF
TRBD1,13,NA,TRBJ2-7,TRBV2,TGTGCCACTTCTGCGGACAGGGCCTACGAGCAGTACTTC,CATSADRAYEQYF
TRBD2,14,NA,TRBJ2-1,TRBV9,TGTGCCAGCAGCGGAGGACTAGTTGCGGGTGAGCAGTTCTTC,CASSGGLVAGEQFF
TRBD1,12,NA,TRBJ1-2,TRBV11-2,TGTGCCAGCAGACAGGGGACGGTTGGCTACACCTTC,CASRQGTVGYTF
NA,13,NA,TRBJ1-6,TRBV5-1,TGCGCCAGCAGCTTGACCCTAAATTCACCCCTCCACTTT,CASSLTLNSPLHF
NA,13,NA,TRBJ1-1,TRBV6-5,TGTGCCAGCAGACCCAGAACGAACACTGAAGCTTTCTTT,CASRPRTNTEAFF
NA,14,NA,TRBJ1-1,TRBV4-1,TGCGCCAGCAGAACTCCAGGGGTTAACACTGAAGCTTTCTTT,CASRTPGVNTEAFF
TRBD2,14,NA,TRBJ2-1,TRBV6-4,TGTGCCAGCAGTGGGGCGGGAGGATTCAATGAGCAGTTCTTC,CASSGAGGFNEQFF
TRBD2,14,NA,TRBJ2-3,TRBV19,TGTGCCAGTAGGAGCGGGGGGGCCGTAGATACGCAGTATTTT,CASRSGGAVDTQYF
NA,13,NA,TRBJ2-1,TRBV6-5,TGTGCCAGCACCCCAGGGTTGTGGGGTGAGCAGTTCTTC,CASTPGLWGEQFF
NA,16,NA,TRBJ1-6,TRBV9,TGTGCCAGCAGCGTATCCTACAATCCGGGTAATTCACCCCTCCACTTT,CASSVSYNPGNSPLHF
NA,13,once,TRBJ2-2,TRBV2,TGTGCCAGCCGGGACATAAACACCGGGGAGCTGTTTTTT,CASRDINTGELFF
TRBD1,17,NA,TRBJ1-5,TRBV2,TGTGCCAGCAGTGAAAAGGGACAGGGTTTCGGCAATCAGCCCCAGCATTTT,CASSEKGQGFGNQPQHF
TRBD2,15,NA,TRBJ2-2,TRBV12-5,TGTGCTAGTGGTTTGGAACTAGCGGGAATCGGGGAGCTGTTTTTT,CASGLELAGIGELFF
NA,13,NA,TRBJ1-2,TRBV6-5,TGTGCCAGCAGGGAGCTTTGGGAGGAGGGCTACACCTTC,CASRELWEEGYTF
NA,13,once,TRBJ2-2,TRBV12-3/TRBV12-4,TGTGCCAGCAGGCCCATGGCCACCGGGGAGCTGTTTTTT,CASRPMATGELFF
NA,17,NA,TRBJ2-3,TRBV5-4,TGTGCCAGCAGCTATCAGACGGGTACCCACCCCACAGATACGCAGTATTTT,CASSYQTGTHPTDTQYF
TRBD2,15,NA,TRBJ2-7,TRBV3-1/TRBV3-2,TGTGCCAGCAGCCCCCCGGGACTAGCGAACCACGAGCAGTACTTC,CASSPPGLANHEQYF
NA,14,NA,TRBJ1-3,TRBV5-6,TGTGCCAGCAGCCAGACAGGCTCTGGAAACACCATATATTTT,CASSQTGSGNTIYF
TRBD1,15,NA,TRBJ2-5,TRBV11-1,TGTGCCAGCAGCCCGGGACAGGGGGCCCTTGAGACCCAGTACTTC,CASSPGQGALETQYF
NA,15,NA,TRBJ2-5,TRBV5-1,TGCGCCAGCAGCCCCCCGGACACTTACCAAGAGACCCAGTACTTC,CASSPPDTYQETQYF
TRBD1,15,NA,TRBJ1-6,TRBV6-5,TGTGCCAGCGGGGGACAGAGCTCCTATAATTCACCCCTCCACTTT,CASGGQSSYNSPLHF
TRBD1,13,few,TRBJ1-6,TRBV6-4,TGTGCCAGCAGCCCGCAGGGGGATTCACCCCTCCACTTT,CASSPQGDSPLHF
NA,15,NA,TRBJ2-5,TRBV14,TGTGCCAGCAGCCAAGGAGAGGTATTTCAAGAGACCCAGTACTTC,CASSQGEVFQETQYF
TRBD1,13,NA,TRBJ1-2,TRBV5-4,TGTGCCAGCAGCGCAGACAGGGAGGCTGGCTACACCTTC,CASSADREAGYTF
TRBD2,14,NA,TRBJ2-7,TRBV19,TGTGCCAGTAGTATTCAGGGAGGGCCCTACGAGCAGTACTTC,CASSIQGGPYEQYF
TRBD2,15,NA,TRBJ2-3,TRBV18,TGTGCCAGCTCACCACCTAGCGGGAGTACAGATACGCAGTATTTT,CASSPPSGSTDTQYF
NA,13,few,TRBJ2-5,TRBV7-2,TGTGCCAGCAGCTTGTCAGCGGGTGAGACCCAGTACTTC,CASSLSAGETQYF
NA,15,NA,TRBJ2-2,TRBV7-6,TGTGCCAGCAGCCTGGAGTTGGGTTTCACCGGGGAGCTGTTTTTT,CASSLELGFTGELFF
NA,11,NA,TRBJ1-2,TRBV20-1,TGCAGTGCTAGGAGCGGCTATGGCTACACCTTC,CSARSGYGYTF
TRBD2,15,NA,TRBJ2-7,TRBV3-1/TRBV3-2,TGTGCCAGCACCGGGGGGACTAGCGGGATATACGAGCAGTACTTC,CASTGGTSGIYEQYF
NA,16,NA,TRBJ1-6,TRBV30,TGTGCCTGGGAGAGTAGTCGAAGCTCCTATAATTCACCCCTCCACTTT,CAWESSRSSYNSPLHF
NA,18,NA,TRBJ2-3,TRBV4-3,TGCGCCAGCAGCCAGGACCGGGATACCCTCTGGGGCACAGATACGCAGTATTTT,CASSQDRDTLWGTDTQYF
TRBD1,15,NA,TRBJ2-7,TRBV5-6,TGTGCCAGCAGCTCCCGGGACAGGAGCTCCTACGAGCAGTACTTC,CASSSRDRSSYEQYF